The 14 T cell receptor beta chains listed next were all sequenced from one sample in a study of naive and memory T cell subsets. Two oligonucleotides, mixed equimolar, formed the beta constant-region primer covering TRBC1 and TRBC2. TCRdb used MiXCR to reprocess the UMI-ligation and nested PCR reads, holding one entry per CDR3 protein. The sample yields around 160,000 distinct CDR3 sequences, about a sixth seen once. Sequencing was carried out using naive CD4+ T cells from blood. Every receptor here comes from a human donor in good health.

This sequence joins TRBV7-6 and TRBJ1-2, with TRBD1 matching 10 bases. Trimming cost V 1 base and J 5 bases; bases outside gene matches: 16. Looked up from germline, CDR1 is SGHVS and CDR2 is FNYEAQ. This CDR3 is 19 amino acids long. CDR3 DNA sequence: TGTGCCAGCAGCTTAGGGACACCGGGACAGGGGCCGCCAGTTTATGGCTACACCTTC. Encoded protein: CASSLGTPGQGPPVYGYTF.

CDR3 sequence (DNA): TGTGCCAGCAAGTACCGTCTGGATAGTACCTACGAGCAGTACTTC. It yields the protein CASKYRLDSTYEQYF. The chain links TRBV2 to TRBJ2-7; D call uncertain. Germline-derived CDR1 and CDR2 are SNHLY and FYNNEI. V was cut by 7 bases and J by 2 bases, with 18 bases left in between. CDR3 size: 15 residues. Full variable domain (outside the CDR3, taken from reference TRBV2 and TRBJ2-7): EPEVTQTPSHQVTQMGQEVILRCVPISNHLYFYWYRQILGQKVEFLVSFYNNEISEKSEIFDDQFSVERPDGSNFTLKIRSTKLEDSAMYFCASKYRLDSTYEQYFGPGTRLTVT.

V and J are TRBV5-6 and TRBJ2-4; D may be TRBD1 or TRBD2 (5 bases each). The CDR3 length is 12 residues. Germline loops: CDR1 SGHDT, CDR2 YYEEEE. The ends were cut back, 0 bases at V and 14 bases at J, with 12 bases in the middle. DNA of the CDR3: TGTGCCAGCAGCTTGGTGGGGGATCTAGAGTACTTC. It encodes CASSLVGDLEYF.

Only a few counts were recorded for this clonotype. The chain carries TRBV5-1 and TRBJ1-4; 9 bases line up with TRBD1. The CDR3 extends over 15 amino acids. J gave up 4 bases and V 4 bases, and 5 bases lay outside the gene matches. Germline values: CDR1 SGHRS, CDR2 YFSETQ. DNA for the CDR3: TGCGCCAGCAGCATACTGGGACAGGGTAATGAAAAACTGTTTTTT. Amino acids: CASSILGQGNEKLFF.

This clonotype was seen more than once but under ten times. This chain links TRBV7-9 with TRBJ2-5, with D possibly called TRBD1 or TRBD2 (5 bases each). The ends were cut back, 2 bases at V and 5 bases at J, with 12 bases in the middle. The CDR3 has 14 amino acids. CDR1 is SEHNR and CDR2 is FQNEAQ in the germline V gene (reference sequence). The CDR3 is CASSLRGQLETQYF. The CDR3 bases are TGTGCCAGCAGCTTACGGGGCCAGTTGGAGACCCAGTACTTC.

This clonotype has only a few counts. The CDR3 spells CASSRRGDTQYF. CDR3 nucleotide sequence: TGTGCCAGCAGTAGAAGGGGAGATACGCAGTATTTT. The J gene is TRBJ2-3, the V gene TRBV27, with D possibly matching TRBD1 (5 bases). CDR1 and CDR2 from the germline V gene are MNHEY and SMNVEV (reference sequence). V shed 5 bases and J shed 5 bases, with 8 bases lying between them. The CDR3 spans 12 residues.

This clonotype has more than one count but fewer than ten. V gene TRBV27 combines with J gene TRBJ1-6; 9 bases match TRBD1. With 4 bases clipped from V and 0 bases from J, the junction kept 10 bases outside the gene matches. This CDR3 is 19 amino acids long. Per germline, CDR1 MNHEY and CDR2 SMNVEV (reference sequence). Written as DNA, the CDR3 is TGTGCCAGCAGTTACTCCGGGACAGGGAGTACCTCCTATAATTCACCCCTCCACTTT. This translates into CASSYSGTGSTSYNSPLHF.

This clonotype was seen only a few times. The V gene is TRBV10-3, the J gene TRBJ2-6, with D possibly matching TRBD1 (6 bases). CDR1 and CDR2 from the germline V gene are ENHRY and SYGVKD. This CDR3 has 13 residues. The CDR3 loop reads CAYRVAGANVLTF. In nucleotides, the CDR3 is TGTGCGTACAGGGTTGCTGGGGCCAACGTCCTGACTTTC.

Only a few counts were recorded for this clonotype. This chain links TRBV20-1 with TRBJ2-3; 10 bases match TRBD2. In germline, CDR1 is DFQATT, CDR2 SNEGSKA (reference sequence). CDR3 length: 11 amino acids. V shed 6 bases, J shed 8 bases, and the junction held 2 bases outside the gene matches. DNA of the CDR3: TGCAGTGCAAGACTAGCGGGTACGCAGTATTTT. Translated: CSARLAGTQYF.

CDR3 DNA: TGTGCCTGGAGTGCCCGGGACGGTGCGAGCGAGCAGTACTTC. It translates to CAWSARDGASEQYF. The rearrangement joins TRBV30 to TRBJ2-7; the D gene could be TRBD1 or TRBD2 (5 bases each). Trimming removed 1 base at V and 6 bases at J, with 16 bases between. CDR3 length: 14 amino acids. CDR1 is GTSNPN, CDR2 SVGIG, per germline (reference sequence).

To note about this clonotype: A read error may be the cause here, since a much bigger clone is one base away. The chain is built from TRBV3-1 and TRBJ2-7; D unresolved. The CDR3 has 15 amino acids. In germline, CDR1 is LGHDT, CDR2 YNNKEL (reference sequence). Trimming removed 3 bases from V and 2 bases from J, with 14 bases in between. CDR3 nucleotide sequence: TGTGCCAGCAGCCAGGGCACGTTACTGACCTACGAGCAGTACTTC. This encodes CASSQGTLLTYEQYF.

This clonotype was recorded many times. V usage is TRBV11-2 and J usage is TRBJ2-7, with 15 bases identical to TRBD2. The junction had 8 bases not matched to a gene; V was cut back by 5 bases and J by 0 bases. Germline V gene sequence: CDR1 SGHAT, CDR2 FQNNGV. This CDR3 has 18 residues. CDR3 DNA: TGTGCCAGCAGCACTGGACTAGCGGGAGGGAAAATCTCCTACGAGCAGTACTTC. Translation: CASSTGLAGGKISYEQYF. Looking up the rest from reference TRBV11-2 and TRBJ2-7 gives the full variable domain: EAGVAQSPRYKIIEKRQSVAFWCNPISGHATLYWYQQILGQGPKLLIQFQNNGVVDDSQLPKDRFSAERLKGVDSTLKIQPAKLEDSAVYLCASSTGLAGGKISYEQYFGPGTRLTVT.

This clonotype was seen more than once but under ten times. V and J are TRBV11-2 and TRBJ2-1; 7 positions agree with TRBD1. J was trimmed by 7 bases and V by 1 base; bases with no gene match: 7. Germline V gene sequence: CDR1 SGHAT, CDR2 FQNNGV. CDR3 length equals 15 residues. CDR3 residues: CASSLVAQGKNEQFF. The CDR3 DNA follows: TGTGCCAGCAGCTTAGTGGCACAGGGGAAGAATGAGCAGTTCTTC.

The table lists this clonotype with a few counts. The chain is built from TRBV2 and TRBJ2-1; 10 nucleotides line up with TRBD1. V gave up 10 bases and J gave up 4 bases; unmatched junction bases: 7. The CDR3 spans 14 residues. Germline lookup yields CDR1 SNHLY and CDR2 FYNNEI. DNA for the CDR3: TGTGCCACCAAAGACAGGGGGCTTTACAATGAGCAGTTCTTC. Amino acids: CATKDRGLYNEQFF. Together with reference TRBV2 and TRBJ2-1, the CDR3 gives the full variable domain: EPEVTQTPSHQVTQMGQEVILRCVPISNHLYFYWYRQILGQKVEFLVSFYNNEISEKSEIFDDQFSVERPDGSNFTLKIRSTKLEDSAMYFCATKDRGLYNEQFFGPGTRLTVL.